This entry lists 9 T cell receptor beta chains sequenced from one sample in a study of lymphopenia after photon versus proton radiotherapy. The data were produced by immunoSEQ multiplex PCR, yet TCRdb's version contains in-frame clones alone and is incomplete. The table lists around 53,000 clones, over 70% of them singletons. Sequenced here: peripheral blood, sampled from a patient treated with photon-based radiotherapy. The receptors shown here come from a man aged 50-60 years with gastric cancer.

V and J are TRBV4-1 and TRBJ1-5, with no clear D. Germline lookup yields CDR1 MGHRA and CDR2 YSYEKL. V was clipped by 1 base and J by 3 bases, with 13 bases between them. The CDR3 consists of 16 residues. CDR3 nucleotides: TGCGCCAGCAGCCAAGCCGGAGACCGACCCAATCAGCCCCAGCATTTT. Amino acids: CASSQAGDRPNQPQHF.

This chain joins TRBV7-8 and TRBJ1-1; the match to TRBD1 covers 8 bases. This CDR3 is built from 16 residues. With V trimmed by 5 bases and J by 4 bases, 12 bases remained unmatched. The V gene's germline CDR1 is SGHVS and CDR2 FQNEAQ. In nucleotides, the CDR3 is TGTGCCAGCAGCCCTAGCGGACAGGGCCTAGGCACTGAAGCTTTCTTT. This sequence encodes CASSPSGQGLGTEAFF.

The chain's CDR3 is CASGPMMVAGNEQFF. The CDR3 region has the DNA TGTGCCAGCGGCCCCATGATGGTAGCGGGAAATGAGCAGTTCTTC. V and J are TRBV27 and TRBJ2-1; 8 nucleotides agree with TRBD2. The CDR3 sequence is 15 residues long. V gave up 8 bases and J gave up 7 bases; unmatched junction bases: 13. CDR1 is MNHEY, CDR2 SMNVEV, per germline (reference sequence).

The rearrangement links TRBV11-2 to TRBJ2-7; no firm D call. The CDR3 is 15 amino acids. Trimming took 5 bases from V and 0 from J, leaving 14 bases between them. The germline V gene encodes CDR1 SGHAT and CDR2 FQNNGV. The CDR3 here is CASSTGVWGSYEQYF. The CDR3 region has the DNA TGTGCCAGCAGCACGGGCGTTTGGGGCTCCTACGAGCAGTACTTC. The variable domain in full, completed from reference TRBV11-2 and TRBJ2-7, reads EAGVAQSPRYKIIEKRQSVAFWCNPISGHATLYWYQQILGQGPKLLIQFQNNGVVDDSQLPKDRFSAERLKGVDSTLKIQPAKLEDSAVYLCASSTGVWGSYEQYFGPGTRLTVT.

This clone was seen once. V is TRBV7-2 and J is TRBJ2-1; no definite D call. Trimming pared 6 bases from V and 0 bases from J, leaving 12 bases between. The CDR3 is made up of 15 amino acids. Germline V gene data show CDR1 as SGHTA and CDR2 as FQGNSA. CDR3 region: CASRFDSYSYNEQFF. DNA for the CDR3: TGTGCCAGCAGATTTGACTCCTACTCCTACAATGAGCAGTTCTTC. The full variable domain, its missing parts supplied by reference TRBV7-2 and TRBJ2-1, is GAGVSQSPSNKVTEKGKDVELRCDPISGHTALYWYRQSLGQGLEFLIYFQGNSAPDKSGLPSDRFSAERTGGSVSTLTIQRTQQEDSAVYLCASRFDSYSYNEQFFGPGTRLTVL.

The rearrangement joins TRBV29-1 to TRBJ1-2; possible D gene TRBD1, 5 bases. The CDR3 runs 14 residues. Trimming removed 4 bases at V and 3 bases at J, with 15 bases between. The germline CDR1 and CDR2 sequences are SQVTM and ANQGSEA. CDR3 protein: CSVVRDRSDYGYTF. The CDR3 DNA reads TGCAGCGTTGTCAGGGACCGCTCGGACTATGGCTACACCTTC.

The chain combines TRBV19 with TRBJ1-2; D possibly corresponds to TRBD1 (6 bases). The CDR3 runs 15 residues. The V end was cut by 8 bases, the J end by 4 bases, with 20 bases between. Germline loops: CDR1 LNHDA, CDR2 SQIVND (reference sequence). The chain's CDR3 is CASFPRQTGSYGYTF. The CDR3 nucleotides read TGTGCCAGTTTTCCCCGACAGACAGGTTCCTATGGCTACACCTTC.

The chain has TRBV6-1 and TRBJ2-1, with TRBD2 matching 14 bases. Germline CDR1 reads MNHNS; CDR2 reads SASEGT. This CDR3 contains 17 residues. The trim removed 0 bases at V and 7 bases at J, leaving 5 bases unmatched. The CDR3 DNA sequence: TGTGCCAGCAGTGAAGCGCTAGGGACTAGCGGGAGAAATGAGCAGTTCTTC. Residues: CASSEALGTSGRNEQFF.

The J gene is TRBJ2-5, the V gene TRBV7-9, with 9 bases lining up with TRBD2. The germline V gene has CDR1 SEHNR and CDR2 FQNEAQ (reference sequence). The CDR3 has 15 amino acids. With 4 bases clipped from V and 2 bases from J, the junction kept 5 bases outside the gene matches. CDR3 sequence reads: CASSWLAGQQETQYF. In DNA form, the CDR3 reads TGTGCCAGCAGCTGGCTAGCGGGGCAACAAGAGACCCAGTACTTC.